This T cell receptor (beta chain) appears in the sequencing data of a study of blood T cell repertoires in COVID-19. The CDR3 runs 13 residues. Looked up from germline, CDR1 is LGHDT and CDR2 is YNNKEL (reference sequence). V dropped 4 bases and J dropped 7 bases, with 10 bases sitting between them. TCRdb keeps only in-frame clones here, not all; method: immunoSEQ multiplex PCR. Of about 300,000 clones listed, around nine tenths are singletons. Specimen: PBMCs or T cells enriched from blood (not recorded which). The origin of this receptor is a woman in her late teens or twenties who had recovered from COVID-19. The chain is built from TRBV3-1 (or the pseudogene TRBV3-2) and TRBJ1-4; no definite D call. The CDR3 nucleotides read TGTGCCAGCAGCCCGGATTCGGGTGAAAAACTGTTTTTT. Its protein product is CASSPDSGEKLFF.